What follows describes a single T cell receptor (beta chain). The data stem from a study of blood T cell repertoires in COVID-19. Study summary: Some COVID-19 samples were acute and others convalescent; all came from the United States, Italy and Spain. In each case, the material was cDNA or gDNA derived from T cells, B-cell-depleted T cells, or PBMCs.

Per the germline V gene, CDR1 is SGHRS and CDR2 is YFSETQ. This CDR3 has 14 amino acids. The junction had 5 bases not matched to a gene; V was cut back by 4 bases and J by 5 bases. Original data processing: Estimated nucleated cell counts came from reference gene primer amplification. Assay: immunoSEQ multiplex PCR; the TCRdb copy retains only in-frame clones and omits some. V, J and clone size were drawn from that table, and D and trimming were deduced from the DNA. This sample has 85,000 to 120,000 clones, with 84% found just once. The receptor's source is a man in his forties with active or convalescent COVID-19. The chain is built from TRBV5-1 and TRBJ2-5, with 10 bases identical to TRBD1. The sample consisted of peripheral blood. As DNA, the CDR3 is TGCGCCAGCAGCCCCGGGACAGGGGTGGAGACCCAGTACTTC. Its protein product is CASSPGTGVETQYF.